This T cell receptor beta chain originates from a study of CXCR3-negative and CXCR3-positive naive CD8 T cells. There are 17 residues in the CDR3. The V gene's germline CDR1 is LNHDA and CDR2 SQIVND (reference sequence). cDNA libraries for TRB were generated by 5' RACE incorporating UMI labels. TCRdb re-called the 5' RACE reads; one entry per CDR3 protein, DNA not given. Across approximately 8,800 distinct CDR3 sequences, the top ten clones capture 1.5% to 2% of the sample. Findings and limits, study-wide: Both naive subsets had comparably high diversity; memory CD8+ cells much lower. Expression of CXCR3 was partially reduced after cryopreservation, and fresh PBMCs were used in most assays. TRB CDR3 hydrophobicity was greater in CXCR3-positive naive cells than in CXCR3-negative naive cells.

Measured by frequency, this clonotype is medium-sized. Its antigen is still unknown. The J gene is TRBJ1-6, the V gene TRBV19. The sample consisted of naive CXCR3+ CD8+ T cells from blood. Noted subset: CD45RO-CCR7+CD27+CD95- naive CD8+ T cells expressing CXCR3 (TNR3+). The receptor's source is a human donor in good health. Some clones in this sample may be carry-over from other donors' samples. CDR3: CASSIGQGRSYNSPLHF. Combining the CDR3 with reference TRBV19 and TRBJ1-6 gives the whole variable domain DGGITQSPKYLFRKEGQNVTLSCEQNLNHDAMYWYRQDPGQGLRLIYYSQIVNDFQKGDIAEGYSVSREKKESFPLTVTSAQKNPTAFYLCASSIGQGRSYNSPLHFGNGTRLTVT.